This T cell receptor (beta chain) stems from a study of T cells in tumors after PD-1 blockade. Using immunoSEQ multiplex PCR, the repertoire was profiled, and TCRdb retains in-frame clones only, with some absent. The table lists 40,000 to 55,000 clones, 75% to 80% of them singletons. The sequences come from PBMCs, collected before anti-PD-1 treatment. The sequence derives from a human donor with basal cell carcinoma.

CDR3 loop: CASSPLGGSTDTQYF. The CDR3 region has the DNA TGTGCCAGCAGCCCCCTGGGGGGGAGCACAGATACGCAGTATTTT. The rearrangement links TRBV14 to TRBJ2-3; TRBD2 matches 7 bases. CDR1 and CDR2 from the germline V gene are SGHDN and FVKESK. The CDR3 loop spans 15 amino acids. Trimming removed 4 bases from V and 0 bases from J; junction bases left unmatched: 4.